These 8 T cell receptor beta chains share one sample of origin, sequenced in a study of T cell changes during pregnancy in multiple sclerosis. TCRdb's table, derived via immunoSEQ multiplex PCR, lists solely in-frame clones and lacks some. The data show some 100,000 clones, with over 85% seen just once and around 1.2% held by the top ten. The source material was peripheral blood, sampled in the second trimester of pregnancy. The receptors shown here come from a female donor with multiple sclerosis, enrolled in a pregnancy study.

The chain recombines TRBV4-1 with TRBJ2-1; TRBD2 matches 9 bases. V was clipped by 3 bases and J by 4 bases; unmatched bases: 13. Germline-derived CDR1 and CDR2 are MGHRA and YSYEKL. The CDR3 runs 18 residues. The CDR3 is CASSQGGSGRFQYNEQFF. The CDR3 region has the DNA TGCGCCAGCAGCCAGGGAGGGAGCGGGAGGTTCCAATACAATGAGCAGTTCTTC.

The J gene is TRBJ2-1, the V gene TRBV28; TRBD1 aligns across 7 bases. Germline CDR1 MDHEN, CDR2 SYDVKM. This CDR3 region has 17 residues. V was clipped by 3 bases and J by 0 bases; unmatched bases: 8. CDR3 sequence: CASSFPPTGSSYNEQFF. DNA of the CDR3: TGTGCCAGCAGTTTCCCACCGACAGGGAGCTCCTACAATGAGCAGTTCTTC.

The chain carries TRBV7-9 and TRBJ1-5; 11 bases fit TRBD1. Germline CDR1 and CDR2: SEHNR and FQNEAQ (reference sequence). The CDR3 has 15 amino acids. V lost 5 bases and J lost 3; bases outside the gene matches: 3. DNA for the CDR3: TGTGCCAGCAGCAAAGGACAGGGGGCCAATCAGCCCCAGCATTTT. As protein: CASSKGQGANQPQHF.

The rearrangement uses TRBV28 and TRBJ1-2; unclear D gene. Germline assignment: CDR1 MDHEN and CDR2 SYDVKM. V was cut by 6 bases and J by 3 bases, with 14 bases left in between. There are 14 residues in the CDR3. The CDR3 is CASRPLPGDYGYTF. The CDR3 DNA is TGTGCCAGCAGACCCCTTCCCGGGGACTATGGCTACACCTTC.

The chain couples TRBV5-1 to TRBJ2-3, with a tentative D call TRBD1 (5 bases). This CDR3 has 12 amino acids. Trimming stripped 4 bases from V and 7 bases from J, with 10 bases between. Germline V gives CDR1 SGHRS, CDR2 YFSETQ. The chain's CDR3 is CASSLQGYTQYF. In DNA form, the CDR3 reads TGCGCCAGCAGCCTGCAGGGATATACGCAGTATTTT.

The chain recombines TRBV10-3 with TRBJ1-5; 11 bases agree with TRBD1. The V segment lost 8 bases and the J segment 4 bases; nucleotides outside the gene matches: 1. The CDR3 has 13 residues. Germline V gives CDR1 ENHRY, CDR2 SYGVKD. CDR3 region: CAIGTGGNQPQHF. CDR3 DNA: TGTGCCATCGGGACAGGGGGTAATCAGCCCCAGCATTTT.

V is TRBV7-2 and J is TRBJ2-5; the D is unclear. Between the trimmed V and J ends, which lost 1 base and 4 bases, there was a span of 10 bases. The CDR3 spans 14 residues. From germline, CDR1 is SGHTA and CDR2 FQGNSA. CDR3 bases: TGTGCCAGCAGCTTAGAAGCAGGAACAGAGACCCAGTACTTC. It encodes CASSLEAGTETQYF.

J is TRBJ1-1 and V is TRBV10-3, with 9 bases lining up with TRBD1. Per germline, CDR1 ENHRY and CDR2 SYGVKD. This CDR3 region has 13 residues. V shed 6 bases, J shed 8 bases, and the junction held 7 bases outside the gene matches. CDR3 amino acids: CAIRTGGKKEAFF. Here the CDR3 DNA reads TGTGCCATCAGGACAGGGGGAAAGAAGGAAGCTTTCTTT.